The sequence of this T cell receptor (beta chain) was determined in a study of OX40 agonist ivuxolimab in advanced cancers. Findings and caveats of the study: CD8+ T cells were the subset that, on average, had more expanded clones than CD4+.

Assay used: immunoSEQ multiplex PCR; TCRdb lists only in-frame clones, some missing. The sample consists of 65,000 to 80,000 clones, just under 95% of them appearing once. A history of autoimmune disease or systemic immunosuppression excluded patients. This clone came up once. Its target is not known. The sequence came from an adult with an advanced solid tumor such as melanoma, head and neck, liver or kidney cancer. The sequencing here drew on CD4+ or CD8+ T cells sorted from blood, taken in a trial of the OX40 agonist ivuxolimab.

The CDR3 protein is CASSSGRSYEQYF. CDR3 bases: TGTGCCAGCTCATCGGGACGGAGCTACGAGCAGTACTTC. The rearrangement joins TRBV18 to TRBJ2-7; D possibly matches TRBD1 or TRBD2 (5 bases each). This CDR3 comprises 13 residues. CDR1 is KGHSH and CDR2 is LQKENI in the germline V gene. V gave up 5 bases and J gave up 3 bases, with 11 bases separating them.